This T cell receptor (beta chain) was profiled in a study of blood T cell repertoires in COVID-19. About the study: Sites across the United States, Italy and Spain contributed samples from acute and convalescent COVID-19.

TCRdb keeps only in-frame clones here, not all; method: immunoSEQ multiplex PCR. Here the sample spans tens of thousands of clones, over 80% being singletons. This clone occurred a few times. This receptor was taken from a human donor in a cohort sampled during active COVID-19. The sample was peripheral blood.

CDR3 residues: CASSQGQGGNSPLHF. CDR3 in DNA: TGTGCCAGCAGCCAGGGACAGGGGGGAAATTCACCCCTCCACTTT. The chain is built from TRBV7-9 and TRBJ1-6; 11 bases are a match to TRBD1. Germline V gene sequence: CDR1 SEHNR, CDR2 FQNEAQ (reference sequence). The CDR3 length is 15 residues. The junction had 4 bases not matched to a gene; V was cut back by 5 bases and J by 7 bases.